This passage covers 11 T cell receptor beta chains from one sample sequenced in a study of shared clonotypes between healthy human individuals. The naive CD8 subset, CD45RO-negative cells positively selected for CCR7, excluded terminally differentiated effector memory CD45RA+ cells. Clones were read by immunoSEQ multiplex PCR, and TCRdb kept only the in-frame ones, dropping some. The sample has more than 2 million clones, roughly 95% seen once. What was sequenced was naive CD8+ T cells sorted from blood. The receptor set was obtained from a man aged 18 to 30 in good health.

This chain links TRBV7-9 with TRBJ1-2, with unresolved D. This CDR3 has 14 amino acids. V lost 2 bases and J lost 5, with 12 bases in between. Germline V gene sequence: CDR1 SEHNR, CDR2 FQNEAQ (reference sequence). The CDR3, as DNA: TGTGCCAGCAGCTTATACGAAGCAACATATGGCTACACCTTC. Its protein is CASSLYEATYGYTF.

The chain employs TRBV7-9 and TRBJ2-5; no firm D call. Per germline, CDR1 SEHNR and CDR2 FQNEAQ (reference sequence). This CDR3 comprises 14 residues. V was clipped by 3 bases and J by 3 bases, with 11 bases between them. The CDR3 sequence: CASSFADGKETQYF. The CDR3, as DNA: TGTGCCAGCAGCTTTGCCGACGGAAAAGAGACCCAGTACTTC.

As to this clone: This same CDR3 is encoded by further DNA sequences in the sample. The chain is built from TRBV5-1 and TRBJ2-7; 8 positions agree with TRBD1. The germline CDR1 and CDR2 sequences are SGHRS and YFSETQ. The CDR3 consists of 13 residues. Trimming removed 4 bases from V and 6 bases from J; junction bases left unmatched: 6. The CDR3 protein is CASSLGQGFEQYF. As DNA, the CDR3 is TGCGCCAGCAGCCTCGGACAGGGCTTCGAGCAGTACTTC. The full variable domain, in which reference TRBV5-1 and TRBJ2-7 provide the parts outside the CDR3, is KAGVTQTPRYLIKTRGQQVTLSCSPISGHRSVSWYQQTPGQGLQFLFEYFSETQRNKGNFPGRFSGRQFSNSRSEMNVSTLELGDSALYLCASSLGQGFEQYFGPGTRLTVT.

The rearrangement joins TRBV7-2 to TRBJ1-3; 8 bases are shared with TRBD1. This CDR3 has 15 amino acids. Unmatched junction bases numbered 3, after V lost 1 base and J lost 4 bases. Looked up from germline, CDR1 is SGHTA and CDR2 is FQGNSA. This CDR3 reads CASSLGTGSGNTIYF. The CDR3 DNA reads TGTGCCAGCAGCTTAGGGACAGGGAGCGGAAACACCATATATTTT.

The chain links TRBV6-5 to TRBJ2-5; possibly TRBD1 for D (6 bases). V gave up 5 bases and J gave up 1 base, with 14 bases separating them. Germline V gene sequence: CDR1 MNHEY, CDR2 SVGAGI. The CDR3 contains 15 residues. Here the CDR3 reads CASSVTGEAQETQYF. The CDR3 nucleotides are TGTGCCAGCAGTGTGACAGGAGAAGCCCAAGAGACCCAGTACTTC.

V gene TRBV6-5 combines with J gene TRBJ2-5; TRBD1 matches at 7 bases. The J segment lost 5 bases and the V segment lost 0 bases, leaving 9 bases of the junction unmatched. Germline V CDR1 and CDR2: MNHEY, SVGAGI. The CDR3 consists of 16 residues. CDR3 residues: CASSYSTEGARETQYF. The CDR3 bases are TGTGCCAGCAGTTACTCGACAGAGGGGGCGCGGGAGACCCAGTACTTC.

This clone was picked up a small number of times. The chain joins TRBV10-1 to TRBJ1-1; 7 bases map to TRBD1. Germline assignment: CDR1 WNHNN and CDR2 SYGVQD (reference sequence). The CDR3 is 14 residues long. The J segment lost 2 bases and the V segment lost 8 bases, leaving 8 bases of the junction unmatched. The CDR3 is CASSRGQANTEAFF. The CDR3 nucleotides are TGCGCCAGCTCCAGAGGACAGGCTAACACTGAAGCTTTCTTT.

This clone appeared once. This CDR3 is also generated by other DNA sequences in the sample. The chain employs TRBV15 and TRBJ1-4; 7 nucleotides match TRBD1. Germline CDR1 is LNHNV and CDR2 is YYDKDF (reference sequence). Germline trimming cut 0 bases from V and 3 bases from J; bases unmatched to any gene: 1. This CDR3 is built from 15 residues. In nucleotides, the CDR3 is TGTGCCACCAGCAGAGAAGGGACAGCTAATGAAAAACTGTTTTTT. Its protein product is CATSREGTANEKLFF.

This clone was picked up one time. Other DNA sequences within the sample encode an identical CDR3. The gene calls are TRBV2 and TRBJ2-2; TRBD2 might be the D (6 bases). The CDR3 totals 16 residues. The V end was cut by 1 base, the J end by 3 bases, with 12 bases between. The V gene's germline CDR1 is SNHLY and CDR2 FYNNEI. Here the CDR3 reads CASSEEQGGDTGELFF. The CDR3 nucleotides read TGTGCCAGCAGTGAAGAGCAGGGAGGAGACACCGGGGAGCTGTTTTTT. Filled out from reference TRBV2 and TRBJ2-2, the complete variable domain reads EPEVTQTPSHQVTQMGQEVILRCVPISNHLYFYWYRQILGQKVEFLVSFYNNEISEKSEIFDDQFSVERPDGSNFTLKIRSTKLEDSAMYFCASSEEQGGDTGELFFGEGSRLTVL.

The J gene is TRBJ1-1, the V gene TRBV6-6; 9 positions agree with TRBD1. The CDR3 extends over 14 amino acids. Germline V CDR1 and CDR2: MNHNY, SVGAGI (reference sequence). V dropped 4 bases and J dropped 0; count of bases not matched to a gene: 0. CDR3 DNA: TGTGCCAGCAGTTGGGACAGGGTGAACACTGAAGCTTTCTTT. This translates into CASSWDRVNTEAFF.

Of note for this clone: Additional DNA sequences in this sample encode the identical CDR3. The rearrangement uses TRBV7-9 and TRBJ2-7; D is uncertain. Germline V lookup: CDR1 SEHNR, CDR2 FQNEAQ (reference sequence). The CDR3 spans 13 residues. V lost 4 bases and J lost 0, with 7 bases in between. The CDR3 protein is CASSSESSYEQYF. CDR3 in DNA: TGTGCCAGCAGCTCGGAGAGCTCCTACGAGCAGTACTTC.